This T cell receptor beta chain was recovered during a study of OX40 agonist ivuxolimab in advanced cancers. General study findings and limits: Circulating CD4+ and CD8+ T cells showed clonal expansion by week 6 at 0.1 to 3.0 mg/kg.

Concerning this clone: The antigen remains unidentified.

Germline lookup yields CDR1 SEHNR and CDR2 FQNEAQ (reference sequence). The CDR3 spans 17 residues. V lost 5 bases, J lost 3 bases, and 22 bases lay in between. Data came from immunoSEQ multiplex PCR; TCRdb stores just in-frame clones and leaves some out. The sample consists of about 84,000 clones, 89% of them appearing once. The chain joins TRBV7-9 to TRBJ1-1, with a tentative D call TRBD1 (5 bases). The sequence was collected from an adult with an advanced solid tumor such as melanoma, head and neck, liver or kidney cancer. The material was CD4+ or CD8+ T cells sorted from blood, obtained in a trial of the OX40 agonist ivuxolimab. The chain's CDR3 is CASSPSRGRGKDTEAFF. As DNA, the CDR3 is TGTGCCAGCAGCCCTTCGCGCGGGCGGGGCAAAGACACTGAAGCTTTCTTT.